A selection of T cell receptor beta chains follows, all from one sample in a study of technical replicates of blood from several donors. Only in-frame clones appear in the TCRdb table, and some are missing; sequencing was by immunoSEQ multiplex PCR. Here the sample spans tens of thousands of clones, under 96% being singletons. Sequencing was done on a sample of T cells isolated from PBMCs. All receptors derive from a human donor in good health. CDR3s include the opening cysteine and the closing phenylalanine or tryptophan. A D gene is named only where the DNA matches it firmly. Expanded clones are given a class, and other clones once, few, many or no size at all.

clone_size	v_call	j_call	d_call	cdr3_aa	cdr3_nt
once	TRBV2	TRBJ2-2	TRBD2	CASRGLAELFF	TGTGCCAGCAGGGGACTAGCGGAGCTGTTTTTT
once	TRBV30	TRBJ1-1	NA	CAWSSGTEAFF	TGTGCCTGGAGCAGTGGCACTGAAGCTTTCTTT
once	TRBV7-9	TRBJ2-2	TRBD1	CASSLYPGQGGTGELFF	TGTGCCAGCAGCTTATATCCGGGACAGGGTGGAACCGGGGAGCTGTTTTTT
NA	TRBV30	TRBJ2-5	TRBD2	CAWSSGRAVQTQYF	TGTGCCTGGAGTAGCGGGAGAGCCGTTCAGACCCAGTACTTC
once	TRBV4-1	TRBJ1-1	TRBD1	CASSVGQGGLAEAFF	TGCGCCAGCAGCGTAGGACAGGGGGGTCTGGCTGAAGCTTTCTTT
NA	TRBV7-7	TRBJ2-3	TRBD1	CASSRWPRTGSPNDYTDTQYF	TGTGCCAGCAGCCGCTGGCCCCGGACAGGGTCCCCGAACGATTACACAGATACGCAGTATTTT
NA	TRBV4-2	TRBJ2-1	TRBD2	CASSRLAGARDNEQFF	TGTGCCAGCAGCCGGCTAGCGGGAGCCCGGGACAATGAGCAGTTCTTC
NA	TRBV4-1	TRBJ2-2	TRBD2	CASAREGNDGELFF	TGCGCCAGCGCCCGGGAGGGTAATGACGGGGAGCTGTTTTTT
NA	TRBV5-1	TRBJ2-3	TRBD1	CASSLRDRGPDTQYF	TGCGCCAGCAGCCTGAGGGACAGGGGACCAGATACGCAGTATTTT
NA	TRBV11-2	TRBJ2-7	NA	CASSFLQLFNEQYF	TGTGCCAGCAGCTTCCTACAGCTATTCAACGAGCAGTACTTC
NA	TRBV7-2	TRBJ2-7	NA	CASSLSGYEQYF	TGTGCCAGCAGCTTAAGCGGCTACGAGCAGTACTTC
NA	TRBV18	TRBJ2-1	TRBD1	CASSPLGQAIYNEQFF	TGTGCCAGCTCACCTCTCGGACAGGCGATTTACAATGAGCAGTTCTTC
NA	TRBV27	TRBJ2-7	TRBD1	CASSFSRGNYEQYF	TGTGCCAGCAGTTTTAGCAGGGGGAACTACGAGCAGTACTTC
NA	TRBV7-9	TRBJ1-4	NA	CASSLLGDRDEKLFF	TGTGCCAGCAGCTTACTCGGGGATCGGGATGAAAAACTGTTTTTT
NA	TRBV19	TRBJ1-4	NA	CASSDHTGSHGDEKLFF	TGTGCCAGTAGTGACCATACAGGTTCACATGGCGATGAAAAACTGTTTTTT
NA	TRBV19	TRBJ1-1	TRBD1	CASSIPGTGGKDTEAFF	TGTGCCAGTAGTATACCGGGGACAGGGGGCAAGGACACTGAAGCTTTCTTT
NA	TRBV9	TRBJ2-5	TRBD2	CASSVGLTSFPQETQYF	TGTGCCAGCAGCGTAGGGTTGACTAGCTTTCCACAAGAGACCCAGTACTTC
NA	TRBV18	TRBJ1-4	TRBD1	CASSPTGGTTNEKLFF	TGTGCCAGCTCACCAACAGGGGGTACAACTAATGAAAAACTGTTTTTT
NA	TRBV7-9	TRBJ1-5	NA	CASSLSGDYNQPQHF	TGTGCCAGCAGCTTAAGTGGGGACTATAATCAGCCCCAGCATTTT
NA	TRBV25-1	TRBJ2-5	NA	CASRPSGETQYF	TGTGCCAGCAGGCCCTCGGGGGAGACCCAGTACTTC
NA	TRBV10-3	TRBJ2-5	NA	CAISEFRETQYF	TGTGCCATCAGTGAGTTTAGAGAGACCCAGTACTTC
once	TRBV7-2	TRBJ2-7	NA	CASSLALGEQYF	TGTGCCAGCAGCTTAGCTCTCGGCGAGCAGTACTTC
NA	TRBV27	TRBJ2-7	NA	CASSLPGVWNEQYF	TGTGCCAGCAGTTTACCGGGAGTGTGGAACGAGCAGTACTTC
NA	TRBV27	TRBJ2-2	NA	CASSLGGGHANTGELFF	TGTGCCAGCAGTTTGGGGGGAGGACACGCGAACACCGGGGAGCTGTTTTTT
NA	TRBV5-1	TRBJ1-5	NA	CASSLSGGNQPQHF	TGCGCCAGCAGCTTGTCAGGTGGTAATCAGCCCCAGCATTTT
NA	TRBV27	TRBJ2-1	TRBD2	CASGLAGGKNEQFF	TGTGCCAGCGGGCTAGCGGGAGGTAAGAATGAGCAGTTCTTC
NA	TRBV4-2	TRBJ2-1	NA	CASSQGPLLSDEQFF	TGTGCCAGCAGCCAAGGACCACTCTTAAGCGATGAGCAGTTCTTC
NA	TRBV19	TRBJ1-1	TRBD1	CASVVGGATEAFF	TGTGCCAGTGTAGTAGGGGGCGCGACTGAAGCTTTCTTT
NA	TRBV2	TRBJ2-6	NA	CASSEGLGTNVLTF	TGTGCCAGCAGTGAAGGACTTGGTACCAACGTCCTGACTTTC
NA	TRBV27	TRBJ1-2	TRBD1	CASSLGGQEGYGYTF	TGTGCCAGCAGTTTAGGGGGACAGGAGGGCTATGGCTACACCTTC
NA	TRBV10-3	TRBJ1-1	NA	CAISESEFRDTEAFF	TGTGCCATCAGTGAGTCAGAATTCAGGGACACTGAAGCTTTCTTT
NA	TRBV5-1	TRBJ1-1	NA	CASSRGGRENTEAFF	TGCGCCAGCAGCAGGGGGGGGAGGGAGAACACTGAAGCTTTCTTT
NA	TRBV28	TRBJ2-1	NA	CASTPLQDNEQFF	TGTGCCAGCACCCCCTTACAGGACAATGAGCAGTTCTTC
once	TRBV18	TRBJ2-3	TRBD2	CASSLGLATDTQYF	TGTGCCAGCTCACTGGGACTAGCGACAGATACGCAGTATTTT
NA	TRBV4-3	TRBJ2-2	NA	CASSQVWEAGTGELFF	TGCGCCAGCAGCCAAGTGTGGGAGGCGGGAACCGGGGAGCTGTTTTTT
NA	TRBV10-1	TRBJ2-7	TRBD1	CASSTETGLNPYEQYF	TGCGCCAGCAGTACCGAGACAGGGCTAAACCCCTACGAGCAGTACTTC
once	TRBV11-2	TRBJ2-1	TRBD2	CASSLAPGLAGVNEQFF	TGTGCCAGCAGCTTAGCCCCGGGACTAGCGGGAGTTAATGAGCAGTTCTTC
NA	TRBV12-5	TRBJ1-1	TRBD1	CASGLGYSGQLSSRASMNTEAFF	TGTGCTAGTGGTTTGGGATATTCGGGACAGCTATCTTCACGGGCTTCTATGAACACTGAAGCTTTCTTT
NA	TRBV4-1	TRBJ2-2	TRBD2	CASSAGEVTGELFF	TGCGCCAGCTCGGCGGGAGAGGTAACCGGGGAGCTGTTTTTT
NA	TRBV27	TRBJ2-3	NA	CASSLFRHTDTQYF	TGTGCCAGCAGTTTATTCAGGCACACAGATACGCAGTATTTT
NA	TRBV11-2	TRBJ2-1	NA	CASSLSGPEQFF	TGTGCCAGCAGCCTAAGCGGGCCTGAGCAGTTCTTC
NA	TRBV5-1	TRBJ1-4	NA	CASSLYGAGEKLFF	TGCGCCAGCAGCTTGTATGGGGCTGGGGAAAAACTGTTTTTT
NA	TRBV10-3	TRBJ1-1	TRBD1	CAIIKDREVTEAFF	TGTGCCATCATTAAGGACAGGGAGGTCACTGAAGCTTTCTTT